What follows are 7 T cell receptor beta chains derived from one specimen sequenced in a study of cytomegalovirus exposure and HLA in healthy donors. PCR primers comprised 60 Vbeta and 13 Jbeta primers. Using immunoSEQ multiplex PCR, the repertoire was profiled, and TCRdb retains in-frame clones only, with some absent. The data contain 150,000 or so clones, around 80% of them singletons. The sequenced sample consisted of PBMCs. All receptors derive from a female donor in good health and CMV-seronegative.

The sample holds one count of this clone. Here the CDR3 reads CASSLYAQGGYNEQFF. CDR3 nucleotides: TGTGCCAGCAGCTTATATGCCCAAGGGGGATACAATGAGCAGTTCTTC. This sequence joins TRBV7-2 and TRBJ2-1; D possibly corresponds to TRBD1 (6 bases). Germline lookup yields CDR1 SGHTA and CDR2 FQGNSA. The CDR3 totals 16 residues. Trimming took off 2 bases at V and 4 bases at J, with 15 bases between the two ends. Full variable domain (remainder filled in from reference TRBV7-2 and TRBJ2-1): GAGVSQSPSNKVTEKGKDVELRCDPISGHTALYWYRQSLGQGLEFLIYFQGNSAPDKSGLPSDRFSAERTGGSVSTLTIQRTQQEDSAVYLCASSLYAQGGYNEQFFGPGTRLTVL.

The chain carries TRBV7-9 and TRBJ2-3; the match to TRBD2 covers 8 bases. CDR3 length: 15 amino acids. Germline V gene data show CDR1 as SEHNR and CDR2 as FQNEAQ (reference sequence). J gave up 4 bases and V 2 bases, and 5 bases lay outside the gene matches. CDR3 residues: CASSLTSGQPDTQYF. CDR3 sequence (DNA): TGTGCCAGCAGCTTAACTAGCGGCCAGCCAGATACGCAGTATTTT.

This clone was observed a handful of times. The chain combines TRBV13 with TRBJ2-7, with 10 bases fitting TRBD2. The CDR3 sequence is 15 residues long. Germline CDR1 PRHDT, CDR2 FYEKMQ (reference sequence). V gave up 6 bases and J gave up 4 bases; unmatched junction bases: 9. The CDR3: CASRRAGGPIYEQYF. In DNA, the CDR3 is TGTGCCAGCAGGCGAGCGGGAGGGCCGATTTACGAGCAGTACTTC.

The CDR3 sequence is CSVEVGRGRAFF. The CDR3 nucleotides read TGCAGCGTTGAAGTGGGCAGGGGGCGAGCTTTCTTT. This sequence joins TRBV29-1 and TRBJ1-1, with TRBD1 matching over 8 bases. The V gene's germline CDR1 is SQVTM and CDR2 ANQGSEA. V lost 1 base, J lost 10 bases, and 5 bases stayed unmatched. CDR3 length: 12 amino acids.

This clone was detected only a few times. The V gene is TRBV5-1, the J gene TRBJ1-1; D not certain. Trimming stripped 0 bases from V and 5 bases from J, with 11 bases between. Germline assignment: CDR1 SGHRS and CDR2 YFSETQ. The CDR3 covers 14 residues. The CDR3 DNA sequence: TGCGCCAGCAGCTTGGCGGAGGGTTGGACTGAAGCTTTCTTT. Translating it yields CASSLAEGWTEAFF.

This sequence joins TRBV5-6 and TRBJ2-2; 12 bases fit TRBD1. The CDR3 sequence is 15 residues long. V shed 3 bases and J 3 bases; nucleotides not matched to a gene: 0. CDR1 and CDR2 (germline): SGHDT, YYEEEE. This chain's CDR3 is CASSWDRGHTGELFF. The CDR3 nucleotides read TGTGCCAGCAGCTGGGACAGGGGGCACACCGGGGAGCTGTTTTTT.

As DNA, the CDR3 is TGTGCCTGGGCCGGGACAGGGCGTTCTCCCCGGTACTTC. It yields the protein CAWAGTGRSPRYF. The chain uses TRBV30 and TRBJ2-7, with 9 bases lining up with TRBD1. The germline V gene has CDR1 GTSNPN and CDR2 SVGIG (reference sequence). With 5 bases clipped from V and 12 bases from J, the junction kept 14 bases outside the gene matches. The CDR3 sequence is 13 residues long.